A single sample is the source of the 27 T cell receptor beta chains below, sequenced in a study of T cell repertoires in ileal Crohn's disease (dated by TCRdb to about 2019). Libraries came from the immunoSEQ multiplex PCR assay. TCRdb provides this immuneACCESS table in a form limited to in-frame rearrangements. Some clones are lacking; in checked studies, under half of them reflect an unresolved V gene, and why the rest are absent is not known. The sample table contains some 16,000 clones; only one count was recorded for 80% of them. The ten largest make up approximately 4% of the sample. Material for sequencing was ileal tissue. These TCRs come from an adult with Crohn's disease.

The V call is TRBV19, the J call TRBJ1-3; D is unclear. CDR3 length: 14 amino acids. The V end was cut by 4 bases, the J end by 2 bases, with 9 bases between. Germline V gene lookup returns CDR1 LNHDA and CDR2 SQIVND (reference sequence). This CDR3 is CASSKGGAGNTIYF. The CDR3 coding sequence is TGTGCCAGTAGTAAAGGCGGGGCTGGAAACACCATATATTTT.

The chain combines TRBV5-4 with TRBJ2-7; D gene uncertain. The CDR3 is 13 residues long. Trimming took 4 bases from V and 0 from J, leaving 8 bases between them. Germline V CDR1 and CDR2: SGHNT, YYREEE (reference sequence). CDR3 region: CASSRPPSYEQYF. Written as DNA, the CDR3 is TGTGCCAGCAGCCGTCCCCCCTCCTACGAGCAGTACTTC.

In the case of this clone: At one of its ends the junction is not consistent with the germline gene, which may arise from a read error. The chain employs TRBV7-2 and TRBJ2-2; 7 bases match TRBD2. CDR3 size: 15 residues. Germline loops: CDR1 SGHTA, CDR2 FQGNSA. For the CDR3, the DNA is TGTGCCGGCAGCCCGGGCGGGAGTAACACCGGGGAGCTGTTTTTT. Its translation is CAGSPGGSNTGELFF.

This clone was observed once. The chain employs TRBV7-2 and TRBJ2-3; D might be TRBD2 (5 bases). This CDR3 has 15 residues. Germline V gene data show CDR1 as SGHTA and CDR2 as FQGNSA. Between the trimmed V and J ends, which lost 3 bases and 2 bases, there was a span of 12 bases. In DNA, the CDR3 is TGTGCCAGCAGCTTTTCTAGCTCCTTCACAGATACGCAGTATTTT. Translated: CASSFSSSFTDTQYF.

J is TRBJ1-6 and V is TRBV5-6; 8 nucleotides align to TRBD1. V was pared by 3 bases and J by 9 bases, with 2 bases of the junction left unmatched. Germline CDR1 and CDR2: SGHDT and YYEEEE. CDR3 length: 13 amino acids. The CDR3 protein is CASSSDRVSPLHF. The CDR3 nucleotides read TGTGCCAGCAGCTCGGACAGGGTTTCACCCCTCCACTTT. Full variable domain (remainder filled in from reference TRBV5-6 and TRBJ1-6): DAGVTQSPTHLIKTRGQQVTLRCSPKSGHDTVSWYQQALGQGPQFIFQYYEEEERQRGNFPDRFSGHQFPNYSSELNVNALLLGDSALYLCASSSDRVSPLHFGNGTRLTVT.

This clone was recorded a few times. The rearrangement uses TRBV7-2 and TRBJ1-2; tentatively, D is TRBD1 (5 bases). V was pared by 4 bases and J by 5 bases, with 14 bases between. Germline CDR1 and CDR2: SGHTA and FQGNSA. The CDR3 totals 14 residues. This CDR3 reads CASSSPNRGYGYTF. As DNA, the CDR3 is TGTGCCAGCAGCTCGCCTAATAGGGGATATGGCTACACCTTC.

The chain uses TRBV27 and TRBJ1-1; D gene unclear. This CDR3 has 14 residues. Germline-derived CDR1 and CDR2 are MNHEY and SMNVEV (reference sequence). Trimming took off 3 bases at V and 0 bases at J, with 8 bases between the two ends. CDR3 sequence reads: CASSFQDVNTEAFF. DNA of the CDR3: TGTGCCAGCAGTTTTCAGGATGTGAACACTGAAGCTTTCTTT.

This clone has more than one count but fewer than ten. CDR3 DNA: TGTGCCAGCAGCGAGCGACCGGGAACACGGGAGACCCAGTACTTC. Its protein product is CASSERPGTRETQYF. The chain has TRBV5-6 and TRBJ2-5; D is possibly TRBD2 (5 bases). CDR3 length: 15 residues. The V and J ends lost 4 bases and 5 bases respectively, with 18 bases between them. Germline V CDR1 and CDR2: SGHDT, YYEEEE.

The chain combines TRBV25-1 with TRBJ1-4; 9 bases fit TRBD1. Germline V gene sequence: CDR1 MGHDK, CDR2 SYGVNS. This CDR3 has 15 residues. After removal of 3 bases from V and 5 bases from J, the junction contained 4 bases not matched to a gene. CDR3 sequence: CASSDPGQGNEKLFF. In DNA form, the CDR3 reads TGTGCCAGCAGTGACCCTGGACAGGGGAATGAAAAACTGTTTTTT.

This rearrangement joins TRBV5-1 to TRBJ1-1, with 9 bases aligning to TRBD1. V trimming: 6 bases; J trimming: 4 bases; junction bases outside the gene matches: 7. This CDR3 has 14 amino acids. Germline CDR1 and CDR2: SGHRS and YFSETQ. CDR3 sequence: CASNLPDRGTEAFF. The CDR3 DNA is TGCGCCAGCAACCTACCGGACAGGGGCACTGAAGCTTTCTTT.

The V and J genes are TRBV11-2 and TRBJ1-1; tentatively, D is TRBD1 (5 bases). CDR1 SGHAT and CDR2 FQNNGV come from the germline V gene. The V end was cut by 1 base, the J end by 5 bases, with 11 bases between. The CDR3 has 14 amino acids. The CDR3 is CASSLGPGKTEAFF. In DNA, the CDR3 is TGTGCCAGCAGCTTAGGACCAGGGAAAACTGAAGCTTTCTTT.

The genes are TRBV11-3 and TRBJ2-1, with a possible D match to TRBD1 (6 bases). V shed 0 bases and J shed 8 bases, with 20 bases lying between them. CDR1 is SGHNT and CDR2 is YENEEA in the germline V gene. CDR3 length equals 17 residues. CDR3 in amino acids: CASSLDGDGGVGDEQFF. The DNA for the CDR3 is TGTGCCAGCAGCTTAGATGGGGATGGGGGCGTAGGCGATGAGCAGTTCTTC.

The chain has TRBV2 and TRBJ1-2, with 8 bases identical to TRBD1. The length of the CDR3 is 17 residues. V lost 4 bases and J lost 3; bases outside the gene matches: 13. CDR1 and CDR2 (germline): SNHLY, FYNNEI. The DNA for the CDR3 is TGTGCCAGCAGTGGGGGCTCTACCGGACAGGGCGACTATGGCTACACCTTC. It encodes CASSGGSTGQGDYGYTF. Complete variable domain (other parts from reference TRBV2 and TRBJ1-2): EPEVTQTPSHQVTQMGQEVILRCVPISNHLYFYWYRQILGQKVEFLVSFYNNEISEKSEIFDDQFSVERPDGSNFTLKIRSTKLEDSAMYFCASSGGSTGQGDYGYTFGSGTRLTVV.

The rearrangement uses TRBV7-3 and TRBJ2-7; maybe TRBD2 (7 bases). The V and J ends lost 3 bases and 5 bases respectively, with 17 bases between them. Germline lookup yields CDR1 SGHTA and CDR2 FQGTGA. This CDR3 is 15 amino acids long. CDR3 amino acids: CASSFSPGGVNEQYF. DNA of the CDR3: TGTGCCAGCAGCTTCTCTCCGGGGGGCGTAAACGAGCAGTACTTC.

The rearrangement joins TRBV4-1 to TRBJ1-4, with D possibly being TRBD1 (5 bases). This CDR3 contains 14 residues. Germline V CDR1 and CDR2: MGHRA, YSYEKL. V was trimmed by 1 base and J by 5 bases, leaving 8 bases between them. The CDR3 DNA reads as TGCGCCAGCAGCCAAGGACAGCAAAATGAAAAACTGTTTTTT. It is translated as CASSQGQQNEKLFF.

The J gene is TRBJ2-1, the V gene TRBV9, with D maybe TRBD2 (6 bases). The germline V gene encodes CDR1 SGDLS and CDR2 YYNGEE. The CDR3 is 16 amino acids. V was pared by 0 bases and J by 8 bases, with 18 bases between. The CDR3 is CASSVVIGMGGDEQFF. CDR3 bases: TGTGCCAGCAGCGTAGTTATAGGGATGGGGGGAGATGAGCAGTTCTTC.

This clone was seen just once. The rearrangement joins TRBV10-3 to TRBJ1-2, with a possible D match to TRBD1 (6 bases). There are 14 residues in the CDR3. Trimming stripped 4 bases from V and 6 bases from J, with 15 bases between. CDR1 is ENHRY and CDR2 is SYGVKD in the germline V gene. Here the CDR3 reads CAISGGQLGDGYTF. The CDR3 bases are TGTGCCATCAGTGGAGGACAGTTGGGCGATGGCTACACCTTC.

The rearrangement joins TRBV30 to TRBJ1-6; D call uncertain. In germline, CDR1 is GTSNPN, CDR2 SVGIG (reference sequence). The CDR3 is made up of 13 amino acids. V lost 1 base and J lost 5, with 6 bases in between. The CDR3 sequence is CAWSGQDNSPLHF. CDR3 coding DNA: TGTGCCTGGAGTGGCCAGGATAATTCACCCCTCCACTTT.

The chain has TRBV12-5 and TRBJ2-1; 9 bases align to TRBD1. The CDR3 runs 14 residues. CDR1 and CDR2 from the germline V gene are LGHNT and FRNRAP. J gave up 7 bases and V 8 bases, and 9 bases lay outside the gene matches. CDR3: CASTIGQGNNEQFF. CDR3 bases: TGTGCTAGTACAATAGGACAGGGGAATAATGAGCAGTTCTTC.

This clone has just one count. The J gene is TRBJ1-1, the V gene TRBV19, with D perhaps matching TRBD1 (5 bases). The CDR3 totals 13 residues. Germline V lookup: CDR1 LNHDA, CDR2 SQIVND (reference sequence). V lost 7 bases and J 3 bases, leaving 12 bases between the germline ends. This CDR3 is CASKSPGDTEAFF. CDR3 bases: TGTGCCAGTAAAAGCCCGGGGGACACTGAAGCTTTCTTT. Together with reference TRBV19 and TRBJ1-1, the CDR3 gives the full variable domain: DGGITQSPKYLFRKEGQNVTLSCEQNLNHDAMYWYRQDPGQGLRLIYYSQIVNDFQKGDIAEGYSVSREKKESFPLTVTSAQKNPTAFYLCASKSPGDTEAFFGQGTRLTVV.

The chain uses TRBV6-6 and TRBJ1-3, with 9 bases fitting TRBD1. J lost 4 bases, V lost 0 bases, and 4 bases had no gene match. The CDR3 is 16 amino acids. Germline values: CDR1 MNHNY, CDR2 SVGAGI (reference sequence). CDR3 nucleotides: TGTGCCAGCAGTTACTCCCCGGGACAGGGAGGAAACACCATATATTTT. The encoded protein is CASSYSPGQGGNTIYF.

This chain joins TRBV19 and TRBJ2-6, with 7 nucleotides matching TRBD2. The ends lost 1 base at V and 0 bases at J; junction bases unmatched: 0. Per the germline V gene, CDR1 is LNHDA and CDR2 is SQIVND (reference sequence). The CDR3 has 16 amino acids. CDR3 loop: CASSIAGGSGANVLTF. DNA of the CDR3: TGTGCCAGTAGTATAGCGGGGGGCTCTGGGGCCAACGTCCTGACTTTC. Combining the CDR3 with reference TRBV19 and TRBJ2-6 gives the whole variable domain DGGITQSPKYLFRKEGQNVTLSCEQNLNHDAMYWYRQDPGQGLRLIYYSQIVNDFQKGDIAEGYSVSREKKESFPLTVTSAQKNPTAFYLCASSIAGGSGANVLTFGAGSRLTVL.

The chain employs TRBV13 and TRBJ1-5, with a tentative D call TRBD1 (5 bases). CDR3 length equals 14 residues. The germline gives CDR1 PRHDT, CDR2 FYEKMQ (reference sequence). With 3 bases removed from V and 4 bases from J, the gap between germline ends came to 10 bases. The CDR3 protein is CASSFMGRNQPQHF. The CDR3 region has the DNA TGTGCCAGCAGCTTCATGGGGCGAAATCAGCCCCAGCATTTT.

The CDR3 reads CASSLIPGAEAFF. The CDR3, as DNA: TGCGCCAGCAGCTTGATCCCAGGGGCTGAAGCTTTCTTT. The chain combines TRBV5-1 with TRBJ1-1; D is perhaps TRBD1 (6 bases). Germline CDR1 SGHRS, CDR2 YFSETQ. With 1 base removed from V and 6 bases from J, the gap between germline ends came to 10 bases. The CDR3 has 13 amino acids.

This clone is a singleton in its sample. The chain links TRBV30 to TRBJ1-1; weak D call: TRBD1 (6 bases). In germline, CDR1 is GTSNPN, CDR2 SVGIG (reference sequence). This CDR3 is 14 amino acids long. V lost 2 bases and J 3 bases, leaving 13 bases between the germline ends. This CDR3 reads CAWSLVGGDTEAFF. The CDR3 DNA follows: TGTGCCTGGAGTTTGGTAGGGGGGGACACTGAAGCTTTCTTT.

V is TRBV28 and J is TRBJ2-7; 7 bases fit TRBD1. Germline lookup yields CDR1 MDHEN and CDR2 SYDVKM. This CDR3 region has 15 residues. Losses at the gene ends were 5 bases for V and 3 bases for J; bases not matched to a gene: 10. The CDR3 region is CASSPSDRDDYEQYF. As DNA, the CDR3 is TGTGCCAGCAGTCCTTCTGACAGGGACGACTACGAGCAGTACTTC.

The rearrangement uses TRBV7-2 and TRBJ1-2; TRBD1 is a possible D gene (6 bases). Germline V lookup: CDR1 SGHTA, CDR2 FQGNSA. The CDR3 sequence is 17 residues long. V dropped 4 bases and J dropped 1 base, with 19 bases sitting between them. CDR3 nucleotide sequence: TGTGCCAGCAGCTCGACGGGGGGGCAGGGCGGTAACTATGGCTACACCTTC. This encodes CASSSTGGQGGNYGYTF.